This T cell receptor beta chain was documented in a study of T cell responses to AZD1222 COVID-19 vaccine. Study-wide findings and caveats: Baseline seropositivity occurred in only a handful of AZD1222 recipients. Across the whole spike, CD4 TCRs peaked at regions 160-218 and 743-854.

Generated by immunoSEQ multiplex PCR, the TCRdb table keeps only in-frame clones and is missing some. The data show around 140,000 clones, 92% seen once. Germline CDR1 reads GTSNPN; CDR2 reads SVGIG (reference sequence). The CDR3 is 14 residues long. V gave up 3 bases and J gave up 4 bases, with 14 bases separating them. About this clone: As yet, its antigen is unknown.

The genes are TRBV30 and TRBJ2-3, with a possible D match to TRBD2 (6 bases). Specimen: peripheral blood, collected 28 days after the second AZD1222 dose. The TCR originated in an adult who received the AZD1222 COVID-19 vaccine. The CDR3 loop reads CAWSRTNPPDTQYF. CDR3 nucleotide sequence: TGTGCCTGGAGCCGGACTAACCCCCCAGATACGCAGTATTTT.